These T cell receptor beta chains were read from a single sample in a study of early T cells in non-severe SARS-CoV-2 infection. Each CDR3 protein is one row after TCRdb ran MiXCR on the 5' RACE reads. The profile shows some 81,000 distinct CDR3 sequences, approximately 16% of them singletons. The sequenced sample consisted of whole blood. The receptors derive from an adult who was a healthcare worker with PCR-confirmed SARS-CoV-2 infection or an uninfected control (not recorded which). The CDR3 runs from the conserved cysteine through the conserved F or W. A D gene is named only where the DNA matches it firmly. Clone size is stated in some rows and not others, as once, few, many or a class when expanded.

>TRBJ2-1|few|TRBV13|TRBD2
TGTGCCAGCAGCTTAGGTGGCGGGAGGATCGTCCATGAGCAGTTCTTC
CASSLGGGRIVHEQFF
>TRBJ2-2|-|TRBV13|TRBD1
TGTGCCAGCAGCCACACAGGGGGCAGTACCGGGGAGCTGTTTTTT
CASSHTGGSTGELFF
>TRBJ2-1|few|TRBV6-5|-
TGTGCCAGCAGTTACACTTCGTCAATCTCCTACAATGAGCAGTTCTTC
CASSYTSSISYNEQFF
>TRBJ2-7|few|TRBV2|-
TGTGCCAGCCTATGGAGGGGATCGGAGGAGCAGTACTTC
CASLWRGSEEQYF
>TRBJ1-2|many|TRBV27|TRBD1
TGTGCCAGCAGTTTATCCCTGACAGGGAACTATGGCTACACCTTC
CASSLSLTGNYGYTF
>TRBJ1-5|few|TRBV19|-
TGTGCCAGTATTGGGGGAAGCAATCAGCCCCAGCATTTT
CASIGGSNQPQHF
>TRBJ2-6|-|TRBV12-3/TRBV12-4|-
TGTGCCAGCAGCCGTACTGGGGCCAACGTCCTGACTTTC
CASSRTGANVLTF
>TRBJ2-7|-|TRBV12-3/TRBV12-4|TRBD1
TGTGCCAGCCGTTACCGGGACAGCCACCTCTACGAGCAGTACTTC
CASRYRDSHLYEQYF
>TRBJ1-1|few|TRBV10-3|-
TGTGCCATCAAGGGTCCCGGGAACACTGAAGCTTTCTTT
CAIKGPGNTEAFF
>TRBJ2-2|medium-sized|TRBV7-6|TRBD2
TGTGCCAGCACGCGAATCCCTAGCGGGGAGTACACCGGGGAGCTGTTTTTT
CASTRIPSGEYTGELFF
>TRBJ1-2|-|TRBV30|-
TGTGCCTGGACCCCCGGCGCTAACTATGGCTACACCTTC
CAWTPGANYGYTF
>TRBJ2-3|many|TRBV7-7|TRBD2
TGTGCTAGCAGTCCCCATCTGGCGGGGGGGCCAGATACGCAGTATTTT
CASSPHLAGGPDTQYF
>TRBJ2-7|many|TRBV20-1|TRBD2
TGCAGTGCCCGGACTAGCGGCTACGAGCAGTACTTC
CSARTSGYEQYF
>TRBJ2-5|-|TRBV7-9|-
TGTGCCAGCAGCCCCCCGGGGGCAGGCCAAGAGACCCAGTACTTC
CASSPPGAGQETQYF
>TRBJ2-2|-|TRBV12-3/TRBV12-4|TRBD2
TGTGCCAGCAGTTTACTGCCTAGCGGGAGTCCCACCGGGGAGCTGTTTTTT
CASSLLPSGSPTGELFF
>TRBJ2-3|-|TRBV5-1|-
TGCGCCAGCAGCTTACAGGGTCTTGAGGATACGCAGTATTTT
CASSLQGLEDTQYF
>TRBJ2-2|-|TRBV2|-
TGTGCCAGCAGGGCGGAGCGGTCTGAATTGACCGGGGAGCTGTTTTTT
CASRAERSELTGELFF
>TRBJ1-1|few|TRBV11-3|-
TGTGCCAGCAGCTTAAGGGAGGAGGGCACTGAAGCTTTCTTT
CASSLREEGTEAFF
>TRBJ2-3|-|TRBV9|TRBD2
TGTGCCAGCCGTGGGAGCGGGGCTAGCACAGATACGCAGTATTTT
CASRGSGASTDTQYF
>TRBJ2-4|-|TRBV28|TRBD1
TGTGCCAGCAGTTTATACCGACAGGGGGAGGCCAAAAACATTCAGTACTTC
CASSLYRQGEAKNIQYF
>TRBJ2-7|few|TRBV7-9|TRBD1
TGTGCCAGCAGCCAAAACAGGGGTATCACCTACGAGCAGTACTTC
CASSQNRGITYEQYF
>TRBJ2-5|few|TRBV11-3|TRBD2
TGTGCCAGCAGCGGACGACTAGCGGACCAAGAGACCCAGTACTTC
CASSGRLADQETQYF
>TRBJ2-3|-|TRBV5-1|TRBD2
TGCGCCAGCAGCCCCGGGGGGAGAGGGACAGATACGCAGTATTTT
CASSPGGRGTDTQYF
>TRBJ2-3|-|TRBV7-9|-
TGTGCCAGCAATCCGGGAGATACGCAGTATTTT
CASNPGDTQYF
>TRBJ1-3|-|TRBV6-2/TRBV6-3|-
TGTGCCAGCAGCGCTACAGGGTCCTCTGGAAACACCATATATTTT
CASSATGSSGNTIYF
>TRBJ1-5|-|TRBV30|-
TGTGCCTGGAGTGTACCCGGGGGGGCGAGCAATCAGCCCCAGCATTTT
CAWSVPGGASNQPQHF
>TRBJ2-5|few|TRBV11-2|-
TGTGCCAGCAGCTCTACACCACAAGAGACCCAGTACTTC
CASSSTPQETQYF
>TRBJ2-7|-|TRBV27|TRBD1
TGTGCCATCAAGACAGGGCTTAAGGGCGAGCAGTACTTC
CAIKTGLKGEQYF
>TRBJ2-3|many|TRBV29-1|-
TGCGGGGGAGTCACAGATACGCAGTATTTT
CGGVTDTQYF
>TRBJ2-7|-|TRBV6-6|-
TGTGCCAGCAGTTACTCAGGGCGAGAGCAGTACTTC
CASSYSGREQYF
>TRBJ2-7|few|TRBV7-2|-
TGTGCCAGCAGCTCCGGGGCCTACGAGCAGTACTTC
CASSSGAYEQYF
>TRBJ1-2|many|TRBV7-9|-
TGTGCCAGCAGCTTAGCGAACAGGAACTATGGCTACACCTTC
CASSLANRNYGYTF
>TRBJ1-4|-|TRBV5-1|-
TGCGCCAGCAGCTTGGCCACAGACTACACAACAGAAAAACTGTTTTTT
CASSLATDYTTEKLFF
>TRBJ2-1|few|TRBV7-9|TRBD2
TGTGCCAGCAGCTTAGATGTTAGCGGGAATGAGCAGTTCTTC
CASSLDVSGNEQFF
>TRBJ1-3|few|TRBV6-1|-
TGTGCCAGCAGTGAAGGAGCCTCTGGAAACACCATATATTTT
CASSEGASGNTIYF
>TRBJ2-7|-|TRBV21-1|-
TGTGCCAGCAAACCCTTTCGGGGTACAACCACTTACTCCTACGAGCAGTACTTC
CASKPFRGTTTYSYEQYF
>TRBJ1-1|-|TRBV3-1|-
TGTGCCAGCAGCCAAGATCCGTACCCGAACACTGAAGCTTTCTTT
CASSQDPYPNTEAFF
>TRBJ2-1|-|TRBV25-1|-
TGTGCCAGCAGACTAGCCAATGAGCAGTTCTTC
CASRLANEQFF
>TRBJ2-2|-|TRBV6-2/TRBV6-3|-
TGTGCCAGCAGTCTTACTACCCCGGGATTGACCGGGGAGCTGTTTTTT
CASSLTTPGLTGELFF
>TRBJ1-2|-|TRBV18|TRBD1
TGTGCCAGCTCCGAGTTCCGGGACAGCCGACAGGATGGCTACACCTTC
CASSEFRDSRQDGYTF
>TRBJ2-1|-|TRBV28|-
TGTGCCAGCAGTTTCCCCGGGATCTATGAGCAGTTCTTC
CASSFPGIYEQFF
>TRBJ1-2|many|TRBV12-5|TRBD1
TGTGCTAGTGGAGCCCCGGACAGGGGGGCTCGCTACACCTTC
CASGAPDRGARYTF
>TRBJ2-3|-|TRBV19|-
TGTGCCAGTAGTATTGTGGATACGCAGTATTTT
CASSIVDTQYF
>TRBJ2-3|many|TRBV5-1|-
TGCGCCAGCAGCTTGGACAGGGCGACAGATACGCAGTATTTT
CASSLDRATDTQYF
>TRBJ2-5|few|TRBV6-5|TRBD2
TGTGCCAGCAGTTACAGGGAGGGAGGGGAGACCCAGTACTTC
CASSYREGGETQYF
>TRBJ2-1|many|TRBV6-6|TRBD2
TGTGCCAGCAGTTACTCCCCCCTAGCGGGGATATACAATGAGCAGTTCTTC
CASSYSPLAGIYNEQFF
>TRBJ1-2|-|TRBV12-3/TRBV12-4|-
TGTGCCAGCAGTGGGGGGGGCCATCCGAAAAACTATGGCTACACCTTC
CASSGGGHPKNYGYTF
>TRBJ1-4|-|TRBV2|-
TGTGCCAGCAGAGGTGACAGTATTAATGAAAAACTGTTTTTT
CASRGDSINEKLFF
>TRBJ2-4|many|TRBV11-1|TRBD1
TGTGCCAGCAGCTTGGACAGGGGACCTGCCAAAAACATTCAGTACTTC
CASSLDRGPAKNIQYF
>TRBJ2-1|few|TRBV24-1|TRBD2
TGTGCCACCAGTGATGCGGGACTAGCGGACTACAATGAGCAGTTCTTC
CATSDAGLADYNEQFF
>TRBJ2-3|many|TRBV14|-
TGTGCCAGCAGCCAAGACGGCTCCCTTCTAGATACGCAGTATTTT
CASSQDGSLLDTQYF
>TRBJ2-3|few|TRBV30|TRBD1
TGTGCCTGTTCGACAGGGGGGACAGATACGCAGTATTTT
CACSTGGTDTQYF
>TRBJ2-3|few|TRBV7-8|TRBD2
TGTGCCAGCAGCTTAGAGATAGCGGGGACAGATACGCAGTATTTT
CASSLEIAGTDTQYF
>TRBJ2-4|-|TRBV19|-
TGTGCCAGTAGTATAGAACTTTCGGGCAACAAAAACATTCAGTACTTC
CASSIELSGNKNIQYF